This TCR beta chain was documented in a study of shared clonotypes between healthy human individuals. V was pared by 4 bases and J by 5 bases, with 17 bases between. The CDR3 extends over 15 amino acids. Germline lookup yields CDR1 LGHNA and CDR2 YSLEER. To note about this clone: The antigen remains undetermined.

Study-wide results and caveats: At large depth, rarefaction still showed sorted-subset sequencing to be incomplete.

At the deep level, the assay was run. Authors' data handling: Junction-only sequences produced by ImmunoSEQ had no quality scores, so filtering differed. Using immunoSEQ multiplex PCR, the repertoire was profiled, and TCRdb retains in-frame clones only, with some absent. D and trimming were read from the DNA, whereas the V and J calls and clone size are those reported in that table. The data contain around 2,000,000 clones, approximately 94% of them singletons. Terminally differentiated effector memory CD45RA+ cells were excluded from the naive CD8 cells, which were CD45RO-negative and positively selected for CCR7. The donors were all Caucasian adults (living in Nashville, Tennessee).

The chain recombines TRBV4-3 with TRBJ2-5; the D is unclear. The sequence derives from a man younger than 35 in good health. Some clones in this sample may be carry-over from other donors' samples. Sequenced sample: naive CD8+ T cells from PBMCs. CDR3 DNA: TGCGCCAGCAGCCTAGAACGGGCCCTGGGGGAGACCCAGTACTTC. As protein: CASSLERALGETQYF.